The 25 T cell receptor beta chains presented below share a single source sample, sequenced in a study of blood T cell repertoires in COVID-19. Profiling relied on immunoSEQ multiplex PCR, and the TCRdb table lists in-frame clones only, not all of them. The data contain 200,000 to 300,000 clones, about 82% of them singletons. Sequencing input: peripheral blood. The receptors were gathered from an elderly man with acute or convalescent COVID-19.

Here the CDR3 DNA reads TGCGCCAGCAGCCAAGTTGGGCCGGGACAGGGGCTAACAGATACGCAGTATTTT. Its protein product is CASSQVGPGQGLTDTQYF. The V and J genes are TRBV4-3 and TRBJ2-3; 10 bases match TRBD1. CDR3 length equals 18 residues. V was clipped by 1 base and J by 3 bases; unmatched bases: 10. Looked up from germline, CDR1 is LGHNA and CDR2 is YSLEER.

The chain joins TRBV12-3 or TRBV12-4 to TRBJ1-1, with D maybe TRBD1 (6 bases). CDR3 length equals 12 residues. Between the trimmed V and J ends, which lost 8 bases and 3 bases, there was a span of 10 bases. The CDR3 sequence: CASQGSHTEAFF. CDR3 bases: TGTGCCAGCCAGGGGTCACACACTGAAGCTTTCTTT.

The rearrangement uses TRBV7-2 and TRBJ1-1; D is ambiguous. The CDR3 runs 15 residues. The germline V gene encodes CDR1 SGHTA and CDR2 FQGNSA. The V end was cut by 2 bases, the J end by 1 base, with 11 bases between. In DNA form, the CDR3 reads TGTGCCAGCAGCTTAATCTTGGCGGCGAACACTGAAGCTTTCTTT. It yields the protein CASSLILAANTEAFF.

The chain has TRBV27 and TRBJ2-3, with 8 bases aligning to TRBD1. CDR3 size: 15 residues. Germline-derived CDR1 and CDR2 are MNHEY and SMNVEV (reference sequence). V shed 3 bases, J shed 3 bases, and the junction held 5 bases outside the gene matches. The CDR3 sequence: CASSFDRGGTDTQYF. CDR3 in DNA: TGTGCCAGCAGTTTCGACAGGGGAGGTACAGATACGCAGTATTTT.

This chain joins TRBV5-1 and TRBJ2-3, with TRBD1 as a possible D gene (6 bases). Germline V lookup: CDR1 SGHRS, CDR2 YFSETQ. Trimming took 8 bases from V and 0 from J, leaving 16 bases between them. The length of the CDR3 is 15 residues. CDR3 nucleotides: TGCGCCAGTGGGCTGACAGGACAAAGCACAGATACGCAGTATTTT. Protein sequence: CASGLTGQSTDTQYF. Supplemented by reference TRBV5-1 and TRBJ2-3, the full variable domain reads KAGVTQTPRYLIKTRGQQVTLSCSPISGHRSVSWYQQTPGQGLQFLFEYFSETQRNKGNFPGRFSGRQFSNSRSEMNVSTLELGDSALYLCASGLTGQSTDTQYFGPGTRLTVL.

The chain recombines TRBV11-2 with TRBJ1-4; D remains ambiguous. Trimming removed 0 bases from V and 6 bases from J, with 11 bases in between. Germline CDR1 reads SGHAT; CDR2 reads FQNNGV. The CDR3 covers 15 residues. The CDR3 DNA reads TGTGCCAGCAGCTTAGATCAGGTCGCCTATGAAAAACTGTTTTTT. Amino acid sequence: CASSLDQVAYEKLFF.

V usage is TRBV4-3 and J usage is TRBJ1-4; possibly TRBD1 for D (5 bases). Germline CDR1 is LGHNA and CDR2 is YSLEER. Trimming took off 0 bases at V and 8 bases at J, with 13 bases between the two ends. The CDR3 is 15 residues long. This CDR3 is CASSQDSGGGEKLFF. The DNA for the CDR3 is TGCGCCAGCAGCCAAGATTCCGGGGGAGGGGAAAAACTGTTTTTT.

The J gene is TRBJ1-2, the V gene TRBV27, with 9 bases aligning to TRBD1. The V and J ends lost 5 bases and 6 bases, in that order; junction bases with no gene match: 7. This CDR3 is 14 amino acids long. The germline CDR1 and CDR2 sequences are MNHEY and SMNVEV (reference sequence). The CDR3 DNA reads TGTGCCAGCAGTGCAACGGGACAGGGTAATGGCTACACCTTC. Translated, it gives CASSATGQGNGYTF.

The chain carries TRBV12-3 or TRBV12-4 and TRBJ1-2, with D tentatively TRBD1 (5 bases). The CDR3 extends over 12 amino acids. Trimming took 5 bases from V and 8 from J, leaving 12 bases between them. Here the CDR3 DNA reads TGTGCCAGCAGTCTGACAGTGAAAGGCTACACCTTC. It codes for CASSLTVKGYTF.

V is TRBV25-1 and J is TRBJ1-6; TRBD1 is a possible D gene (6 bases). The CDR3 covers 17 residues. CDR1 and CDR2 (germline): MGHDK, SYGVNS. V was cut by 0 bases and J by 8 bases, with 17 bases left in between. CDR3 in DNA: TGTGCCAGCAGTGAATACGAGAGGGGGAATGTGTATTCACCCCTCCACTTT. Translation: CASSEYERGNVYSPLHF.

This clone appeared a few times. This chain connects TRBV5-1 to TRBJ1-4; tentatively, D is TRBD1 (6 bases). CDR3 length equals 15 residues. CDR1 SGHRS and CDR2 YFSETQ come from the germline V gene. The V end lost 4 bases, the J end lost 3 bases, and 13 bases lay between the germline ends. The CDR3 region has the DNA TGCGCCAGCAGCGATGGGGGGGCGGCTAATGAAAAACTGTTTTTT. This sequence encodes CASSDGGAANEKLFF.

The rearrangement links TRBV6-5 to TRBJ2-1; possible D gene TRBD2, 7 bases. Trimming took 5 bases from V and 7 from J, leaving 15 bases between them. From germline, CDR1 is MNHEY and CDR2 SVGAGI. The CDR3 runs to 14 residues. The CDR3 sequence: CASSQGRADNEQFF. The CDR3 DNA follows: TGTGCCAGCAGTCAGGGGAGGGCCGATAATGAGCAGTTCTTC.

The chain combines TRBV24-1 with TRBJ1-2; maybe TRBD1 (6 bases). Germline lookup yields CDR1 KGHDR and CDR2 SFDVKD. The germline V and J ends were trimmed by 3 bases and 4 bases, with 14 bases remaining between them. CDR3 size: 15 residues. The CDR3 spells CATSDTQGRSYGYTF. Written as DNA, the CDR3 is TGTGCCACCAGTGATACACAGGGCCGGAGCTATGGCTACACCTTC.

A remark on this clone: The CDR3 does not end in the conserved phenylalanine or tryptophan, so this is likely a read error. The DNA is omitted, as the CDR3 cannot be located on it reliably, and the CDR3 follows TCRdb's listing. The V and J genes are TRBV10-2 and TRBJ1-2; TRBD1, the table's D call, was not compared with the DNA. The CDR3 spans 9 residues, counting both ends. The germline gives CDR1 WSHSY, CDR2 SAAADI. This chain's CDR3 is CASSDGGQV.

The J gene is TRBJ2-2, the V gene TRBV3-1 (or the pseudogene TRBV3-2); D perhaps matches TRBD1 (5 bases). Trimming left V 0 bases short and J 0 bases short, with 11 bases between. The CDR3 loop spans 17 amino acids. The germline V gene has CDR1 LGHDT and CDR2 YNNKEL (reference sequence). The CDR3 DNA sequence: TGTGCCAGCAGCCAAGATTTTGGGGCAGCGAACACCGGGGAGCTGTTTTTT. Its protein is CASSQDFGAANTGELFF.

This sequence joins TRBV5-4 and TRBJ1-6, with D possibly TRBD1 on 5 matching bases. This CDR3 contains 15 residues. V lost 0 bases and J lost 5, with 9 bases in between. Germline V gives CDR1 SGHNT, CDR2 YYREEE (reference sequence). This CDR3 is CASSLVATDNSPLHF. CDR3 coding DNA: TGTGCCAGCAGCTTGGTCGCGACAGATAATTCACCCCTCCACTTT. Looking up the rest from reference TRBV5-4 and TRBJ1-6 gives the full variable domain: ETGVTQSPTHLIKTRGQQVTLRCSSQSGHNTVSWYQQALGQGPQFIFQYYREEENGRGNFPPRFSGLQFPNYSSELNVNALELDDSALYLCASSLVATDNSPLHFGNGTRLTVT.

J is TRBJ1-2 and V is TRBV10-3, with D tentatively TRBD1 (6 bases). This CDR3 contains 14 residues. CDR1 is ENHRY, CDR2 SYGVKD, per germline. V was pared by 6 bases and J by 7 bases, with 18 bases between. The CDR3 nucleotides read TGTGCCATCAGACCCGACACACAGGGCTCTGGCTACACCTTC. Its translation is CAIRPDTQGSGYTF.

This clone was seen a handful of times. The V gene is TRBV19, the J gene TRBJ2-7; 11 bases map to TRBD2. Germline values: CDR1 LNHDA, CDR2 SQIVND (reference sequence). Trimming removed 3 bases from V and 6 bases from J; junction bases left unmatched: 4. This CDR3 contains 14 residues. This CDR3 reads CASSIGLAGGEQYF. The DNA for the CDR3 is TGTGCCAGTAGTATTGGGCTAGCGGGAGGCGAGCAGTACTTC.

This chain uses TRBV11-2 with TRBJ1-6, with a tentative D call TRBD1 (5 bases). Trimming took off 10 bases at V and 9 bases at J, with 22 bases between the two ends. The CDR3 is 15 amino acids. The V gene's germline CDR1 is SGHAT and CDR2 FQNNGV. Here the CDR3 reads CATHKGWGEFSPLHF. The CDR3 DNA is TGTGCCACCCATAAGGGATGGGGGGAATTTTCACCCCTCCACTTT.

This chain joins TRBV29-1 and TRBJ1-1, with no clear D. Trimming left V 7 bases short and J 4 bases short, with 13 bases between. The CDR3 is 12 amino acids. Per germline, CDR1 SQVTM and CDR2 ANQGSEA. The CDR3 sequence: CSASYRSTEAFF. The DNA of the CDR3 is TGCAGCGCCTCTTATCGGTCCACTGAAGCTTTCTTT.

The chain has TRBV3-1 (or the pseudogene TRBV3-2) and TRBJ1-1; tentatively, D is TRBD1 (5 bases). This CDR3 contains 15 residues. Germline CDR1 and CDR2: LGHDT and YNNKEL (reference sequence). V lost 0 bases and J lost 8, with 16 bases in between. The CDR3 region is CASSQEGVLASEAFF. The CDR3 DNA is TGTGCCAGCAGCCAAGAAGGGGTCCTGGCTTCGGAAGCTTTCTTT.

CDR3 protein: CASSLTGSTYEQYF. CDR3 coding DNA: TGTGCCAGCAGCTTGACAGGGTCAACCTACGAGCAGTACTTC. The chain carries TRBV5-6 and TRBJ2-7; perhaps TRBD1 as D (6 bases). This CDR3 is 14 amino acids long. CDR1 is SGHDT and CDR2 is YYEEEE in the germline V gene. Trimming took off 1 base at V and 2 bases at J, with 10 bases between the two ends.

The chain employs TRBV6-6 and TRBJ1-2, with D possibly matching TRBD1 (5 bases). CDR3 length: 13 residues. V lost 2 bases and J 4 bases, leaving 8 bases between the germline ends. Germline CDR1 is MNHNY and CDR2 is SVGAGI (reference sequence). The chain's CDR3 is CASSYNQGYGYTF. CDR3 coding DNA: TGTGCCAGCAGTTACAACCAGGGCTATGGCTACACCTTC.

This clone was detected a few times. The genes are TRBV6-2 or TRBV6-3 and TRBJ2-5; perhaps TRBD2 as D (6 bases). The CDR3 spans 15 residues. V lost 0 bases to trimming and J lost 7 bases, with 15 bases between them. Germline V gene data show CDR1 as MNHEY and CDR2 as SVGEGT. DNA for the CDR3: TGTGCCAGCAGTTACTCGTTACATTGGCGGGGGACCCAGTACTTC. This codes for CASSYSLHWRGTQYF.

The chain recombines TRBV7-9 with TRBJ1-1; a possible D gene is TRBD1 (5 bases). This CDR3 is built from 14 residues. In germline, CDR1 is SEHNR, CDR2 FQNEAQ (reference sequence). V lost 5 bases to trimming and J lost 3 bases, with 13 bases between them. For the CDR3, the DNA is TGTGCCAGCAGCCGGCGACAGACTCACACTGAAGCTTTCTTT. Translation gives CASSRRQTHTEAFF.